Given below is one TCR beta chain in context. Antigen specificity is unknown. Assay: immunoSEQ multiplex PCR; the TCRdb copy retains only in-frame clones and omits some. Of about 82,000 clones in the sample, around 94% were seen once. This record belongs to a study of cytomegalovirus exposure and HLA in healthy donors. Broader study findings: The study listed approximately 160 cytomegalovirus-associated TCR beta chains. Reports described diagnosis of cytomegalovirus status by the classifier as highly specific and sensitive.

The sequence was obtained from a man aged 18 to 29 in good health and CMV-seronegative. What was sequenced was PBMCs.

For the CDR3, the DNA is TGTGCCAGCAGTTTAGTTTGGGACAGGGCCTACGAGCAGTACTTC. It yields the protein CASSLVWDRAYEQYF. The rearrangement links TRBV27 to TRBJ2-7; the match to TRBD1 covers 9 bases. The V and J ends lost 2 bases and 2 bases, in that order; junction bases with no gene match: 4. This CDR3 is 15 amino acids long. Germline V gene sequence: CDR1 MNHEY, CDR2 SMNVEV (reference sequence).